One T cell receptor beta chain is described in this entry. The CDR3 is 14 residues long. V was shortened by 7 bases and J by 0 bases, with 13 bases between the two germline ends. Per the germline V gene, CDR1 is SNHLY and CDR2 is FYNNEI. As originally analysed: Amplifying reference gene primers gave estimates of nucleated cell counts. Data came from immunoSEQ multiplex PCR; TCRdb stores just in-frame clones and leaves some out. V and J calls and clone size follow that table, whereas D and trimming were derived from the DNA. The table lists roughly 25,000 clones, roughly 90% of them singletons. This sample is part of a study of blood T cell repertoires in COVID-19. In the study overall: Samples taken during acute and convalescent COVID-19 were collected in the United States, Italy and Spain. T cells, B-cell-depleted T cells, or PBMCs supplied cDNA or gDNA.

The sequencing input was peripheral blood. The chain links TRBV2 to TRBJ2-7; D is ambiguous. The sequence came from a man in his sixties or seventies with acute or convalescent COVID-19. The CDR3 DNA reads TGTGCCAGCAATCCGAAAACCAGCTCCTACGAGCAGTACTTC. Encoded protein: CASNPKTSSYEQYF. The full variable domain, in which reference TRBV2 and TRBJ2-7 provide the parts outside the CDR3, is EPEVTQTPSHQVTQMGQEVILRCVPISNHLYFYWYRQILGQKVEFLVSFYNNEISEKSEIFDDQFSVERPDGSNFTLKIRSTKLEDSAMYFCASNPKTSSYEQYFGPGTRLTVT.